Listed below are T cell receptor beta chains from one sample, sequenced in a study of Ad26.COV2.S vaccination and SARS-CoV-2 variants. Sequencing used immunoSEQ multiplex PCR; TCRdb keeps in-frame clones, though not all of them. Among about half a million clones listed, roughly 87% were seen once. This specimen consisted of peripheral blood, obtained in a trial of Ad26.COV2.S vaccine versus placebo. The receptors derive from a person aged 18 to 59 who received the Ad26.COV2.S COVID-19 vaccine or a placebo. Both conserved end residues are part of each CDR3. A D gene is named only where the DNA matches it firmly. The size of a clone is reported for some rows only, either as once, few or many, or as a class for expanded clones.

d_gene	v_gene	abundance	j_gene	CDR3nt	CDR3aa
TRBD1	TRBV10-3	NA	TRBJ2-1	TGTGCCATCAGCGGAGGGACAGGGGCTAACTACAATGAGCAGTTCTTC	CAISGGTGANYNEQFF
TRBD1	TRBV4-2	many	TRBJ1-6	TGTGCCAGCAGCCAAGCGCGACAGGGTTTTGATAATTCACCCCTCCACTTT	CASSQARQGFDNSPLHF
NA	TRBV5-5	NA	TRBJ2-7	TGTGCCAGCAGCTGGGACGGCGGCCCCTACGAGCAGTACTTC	CASSWDGGPYEQYF
NA	TRBV19	NA	TRBJ1-4	TGTGCCAGTAGCGCCCAGGGACCGACTGCAACTAATGAAAAACTGTTTTTT	CASSAQGPTATNEKLFF
NA	TRBV28	NA	TRBJ2-1	TGTGCCAGCAGTTCCATTATCGGGGGTTGGCAGTTCTTC	CASSSIIGGWQFF
NA	TRBV6-5	NA	TRBJ2-5	TGTGCCAGCAGTTACTCCCGCCTGGAGACCCAGTACTTC	CASSYSRLETQYF
NA	TRBV28	NA	TRBJ2-4	TGTGCCAGCGGAAACAGGATCTCCATTCAGTACTTC	CASGNRISIQYF
NA	TRBV5-4	NA	TRBJ1-3	TGTGCCAGCAGTCTATACGGAAACACCATATATTTT	CASSLYGNTIYF
NA	TRBV5-8	once	TRBJ2-3	TGTGCCAGCAGCTCCGGGGGAACCCCTGGGACAGATACGCAGTATTTT	CASSSGGTPGTDTQYF
TRBD1	TRBV5-1	NA	TRBJ1-1	TGCGCCAGCAGTTTGGGACAGCCGAACACTGAAGCTTTCTTT	CASSLGQPNTEAFF
NA	TRBV5-1	NA	TRBJ1-1	TGCGCCAGCAGCCCCAACCCAACTCAGGGAGTCGGCGACACTGAAGCTTTCTTT	CASSPNPTQGVGDTEAFF
TRBD1	TRBV14	NA	TRBJ2-7	TGTGCCAGCAGCCCGGGACAGGGGGGCGAGCAGTACTTC	CASSPGQGGEQYF
NA	TRBV9	few	TRBJ1-6	TGTGCCAGCAGCTTTTCCGGGACGGAAAATTCACCCCTCCACTTT	CASSFSGTENSPLHF
NA	TRBV3-1/TRBV3-2	NA	TRBJ2-3	TGTGCCAGCAGCCCTTCGGGAGCGGCAGATACGCAGTATTTT	CASSPSGAADTQYF
NA	TRBV6-1	NA	TRBJ1-4	TGTGCCAGCAGTGAAGCGATCGGCCTTTTTGAAAAACTGTTTTTT	CASSEAIGLFEKLFF
NA	TRBV4-3	NA	TRBJ2-1	TGCGCCAGCAGCCAAGATCTGGGGACAAGCAATGAGCAGTTCTTC	CASSQDLGTSNEQFF
TRBD1	TRBV5-1	once	TRBJ1-4	TGCGCCAGCAGCCCGGGACAGATTAATGAAAAACTGTTTTTT	CASSPGQINEKLFF
NA	TRBV11-3	NA	TRBJ2-2	TGTGCCAGCAGCTTAGGGACCCGAGAAGCGAACACCGGGGAGCTGTTTTTT	CASSLGTREANTGELFF
TRBD2	TRBV24-1	NA	TRBJ2-2	TGTGCCACCAGTGATTTACGGCGGGAGTTCGCCGGGGAGCTGTTTTTT	CATSDLRREFAGELFF
NA	TRBV18	NA	TRBJ1-3	TGTGCCAGCTCACCCCAGGGCCCGGGGCCTGGAAACACCATATATTTT	CASSPQGPGPGNTIYF
NA	TRBV27	few	TRBJ2-7	TGTGCCAGCAGTTTATCGGGATACCTAGGCTCTTCCTACGAGCAGTACTTC	CASSLSGYLGSSYEQYF
NA	TRBV6-2/TRBV6-3	NA	TRBJ1-1	TGTGCCAGCAGTGGTTACGGGGGTCGCGCTGAAGCTTTCTTT	CASSGYGGRAEAFF
NA	TRBV7-2	NA	TRBJ2-7	TGTGCCAGCAGCTCACGTACCGGGCTGACCTACGAGCAGTACTTC	CASSSRTGLTYEQYF
NA	TRBV6-5	once	TRBJ1-2	TGTGCCAGCAGTTACGTGGGGAGACTGGTTGGCTACACCTTC	CASSYVGRLVGYTF
NA	TRBV7-2	NA	TRBJ2-1	TGTGCCAGCACCTCAGGGCTAGCAGTCAATGAGCAGTTCTTC	CASTSGLAVNEQFF
TRBD2	TRBV28	NA	TRBJ2-7	TGTGCCAGCAGTCCCCATCTTGGACTAGCGGGAGTCCCATACGAGCAGTACTTC	CASSPHLGLAGVPYEQYF
NA	TRBV15	NA	TRBJ2-7	TGTGCCACCAGCAGAGATCGGGGGAATCCCTACGAGCAGTACTTC	CATSRDRGNPYEQYF
NA	TRBV6-2/TRBV6-3	NA	TRBJ1-1	TGTGCCAGCAGTTACTTAGAGTTGAACACTGAAGCTTTCTTT	CASSYLELNTEAFF
NA	TRBV29-1	NA	TRBJ1-2	TGCAGCGTTGCCTCCCTAGGGGGCTACACCTTC	CSVASLGGYTF
TRBD1	TRBV30	once	TRBJ1-2	TGTGCCTGGAGTGCGGACAGGGACGGCTACACCTTC	CAWSADRDGYTF
TRBD1	TRBV9	NA	TRBJ1-2	TGTGCCAGCAGCGCAAACACCGGGACAGGGGTAGGCTACACCTTC	CASSANTGTGVGYTF
NA	TRBV7-8	NA	TRBJ1-3	TGTGCCAGCAGCTTCATGCCCAGCTCTGGAAACACCATATATTTT	CASSFMPSSGNTIYF
NA	TRBV28	NA	TRBJ2-3	TGTGCCAGCAGGCCCCCCTGGGGGCCGCCAGATACGCAGTATTTT	CASRPPWGPPDTQYF
TRBD2	TRBV14	NA	TRBJ2-7	TGTGCCAGCAGCCGATTCCTAGCGGGCGGGGAGCAGTACTTC	CASSRFLAGGEQYF
NA	TRBV10-1	NA	TRBJ2-1	TGCGCCAGCAGTGTTTCGGAGGGACCCTACAATGAGCAGTTCTTC	CASSVSEGPYNEQFF
TRBD2	TRBV5-1	once	TRBJ2-3	TGCGCCAGCCATAACCACACTCCGGGACTAGCGGGAGTAACAGATACGCAGTATTTT	CASHNHTPGLAGVTDTQYF
TRBD2	TRBV5-1	NA	TRBJ2-3	TGCGCCAGCAGCTTGGTAGCGGGAGGCACAGATACGCAGTATTTT	CASSLVAGGTDTQYF
NA	TRBV6-5	NA	TRBJ1-1	TGTGCCAGCAGTTACTCGTTCTTGGACACTGAAGCTTTCTTT	CASSYSFLDTEAFF
TRBD1	TRBV6-1	NA	TRBJ2-7	TGTGCCAGCAGTGAATGGGGTATACTGACAGGGGAGGATACGGACGAGCAGTACTTC	CASSEWGILTGEDTDEQYF
NA	TRBV7-2	NA	TRBJ2-5	TGTGCCAGCAGCCAACAGCTAGTCGCACTAGCTGGGAAGACCCAGTACTTC	CASSQQLVALAGKTQYF
TRBD1	TRBV7-2	NA	TRBJ2-1	TGTGCCAGCAGCAAGACAGGGGGGACCTCCTACAATGAGCAGTTCTTC	CASSKTGGTSYNEQFF
TRBD2	TRBV28	NA	TRBJ2-7	TGTGCCAGCAGGACGGGGGGGCTCGGCGAGCAGTACTTC	CASRTGGLGEQYF
NA	TRBV9	NA	TRBJ2-5	TGTGCCAGCAGCGTAGGGGGGCCTATAGAGACCCAGTACTTC	CASSVGGPIETQYF
TRBD1	TRBV7-2	NA	TRBJ2-7	TGTGCCAGCAGCACCGGGACAGGGAGGATGTACGAGCAGTACTTC	CASSTGTGRMYEQYF
TRBD2	TRBV24-1	NA	TRBJ2-2	TGTGCCACCAGTGACCCGGGACTAGCGGGAGCGGCCGGGGAGCTGTTTTTT	CATSDPGLAGAAGELFF
NA	TRBV4-3	NA	TRBJ1-2	TGCGCCAGCAGCCAAGCACACAGGGCAAGTGATAAGCACACCTTC	CASSQAHRASDKHTF
NA	TRBV11-2	NA	TRBJ2-7	TGTGCCAGCAGCTCTTACGAGCAGTACTTC	CASSSYEQYF
NA	TRBV7-9	NA	TRBJ1-2	TGTGCCAGCAGCTTAGCGGCCGGGAAACGGTATGGCTACACCTTC	CASSLAAGKRYGYTF